This T cell receptor (beta chain) originates from a study of long-term antiretroviral therapy in people with HIV. General study results and limits: Dominance of pre-ART expanded clones persisted, fluctuating and often declining after ART. Post-ART samples showed increased diversity that remained below transplant donor control levels.

Note on this clone: The target antigen is unknown.

From germline, CDR1 is SGHRS and CDR2 YFSETQ. J gave up 7 bases and V 4 bases, and 5 bases lay outside the gene matches. CDR3 length equals 14 residues. An immunoSEQ assay, version v3.0, was performed at survey level. Sequencing was performed with immunoSEQ multiplex PCR; in TCRdb, only in-frame clones are kept and a portion is missing. This sample has tens of thousands of clones, with approximately 82% found just once. Specimen: unsorted PBMCs, collected 0.5 years after starting antiretroviral therapy. This clonotype was sampled from a man in his late teens or twenties with HIV. V and J are TRBV5-1 and TRBJ2-2, with TRBD1 identical over 9 bases. The CDR3 sequence is CASSLQGAFGELFF. The CDR3 DNA sequence: TGCGCCAGCAGCCTACAGGGGGCGTTCGGGGAGCTGTTTTTT.